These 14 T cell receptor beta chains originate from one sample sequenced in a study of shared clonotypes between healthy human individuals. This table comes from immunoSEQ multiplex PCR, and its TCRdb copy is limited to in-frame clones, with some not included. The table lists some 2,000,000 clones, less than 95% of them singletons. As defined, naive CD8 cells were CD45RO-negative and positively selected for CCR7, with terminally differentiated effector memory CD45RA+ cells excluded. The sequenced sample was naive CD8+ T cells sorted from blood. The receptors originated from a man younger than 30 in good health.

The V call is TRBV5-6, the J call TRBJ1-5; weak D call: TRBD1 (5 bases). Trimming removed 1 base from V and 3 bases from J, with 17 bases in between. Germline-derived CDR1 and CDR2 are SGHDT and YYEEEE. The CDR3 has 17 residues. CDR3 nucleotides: TGTGCCAGCAGCTTGTTCGGGGGATGGGTTGACAATCAGCCCCAGCATTTT. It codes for CASSLFGGWVDNQPQHF. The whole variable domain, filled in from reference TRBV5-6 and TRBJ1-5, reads DAGVTQSPTHLIKTRGQQVTLRCSPKSGHDTVSWYQQALGQGPQFIFQYYEEEERQRGNFPDRFSGHQFPNYSSELNVNALLLGDSALYLCASSLFGGWVDNQPQHFGDGTRLSIL.

CDR3: CASTGQQETQYF. For the CDR3, the DNA is TGTGCCAGCACGGGACAGCAAGAGACCCAGTACTTC. The chain employs TRBV25-1 and TRBJ2-5, with 7 bases that match TRBD1. J gave up 2 bases and V 7 bases, and 1 base lay outside the gene matches. The CDR3 length is 12 residues. In germline, CDR1 is MGHDK, CDR2 SYGVNS.

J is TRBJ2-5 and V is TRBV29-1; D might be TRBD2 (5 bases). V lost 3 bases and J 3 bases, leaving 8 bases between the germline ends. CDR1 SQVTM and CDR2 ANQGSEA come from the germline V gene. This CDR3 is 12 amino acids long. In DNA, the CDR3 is TGCAGCGTTGAGGCACTAGAAGAGACCCAGTACTTC. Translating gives CSVEALEETQYF.

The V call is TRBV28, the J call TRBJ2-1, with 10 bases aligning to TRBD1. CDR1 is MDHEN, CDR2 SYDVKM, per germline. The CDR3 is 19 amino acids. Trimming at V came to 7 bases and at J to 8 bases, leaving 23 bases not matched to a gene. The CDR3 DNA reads TGTGCCAGCAACCACCCGGGACAGGGGTCGGGATTACATTTCGATGAGCAGTTCTTC. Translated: CASNHPGQGSGLHFDEQFF.

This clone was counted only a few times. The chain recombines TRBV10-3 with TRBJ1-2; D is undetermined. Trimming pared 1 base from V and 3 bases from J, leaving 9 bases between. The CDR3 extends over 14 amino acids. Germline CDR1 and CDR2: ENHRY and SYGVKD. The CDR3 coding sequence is TGTGCCATCAGTGAGTTGGGCAGAGACTATGGCTACACCTTC. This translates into CAISELGRDYGYTF.

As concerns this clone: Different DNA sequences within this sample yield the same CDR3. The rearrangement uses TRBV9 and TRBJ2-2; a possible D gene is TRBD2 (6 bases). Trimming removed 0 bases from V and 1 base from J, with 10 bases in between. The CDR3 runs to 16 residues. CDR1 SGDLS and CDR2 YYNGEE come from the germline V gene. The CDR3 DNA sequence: TGTGCCAGCAGCGTAGATGGGGGAGGGAACACCGGGGAGCTGTTTTTT. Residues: CASSVDGGGNTGELFF.

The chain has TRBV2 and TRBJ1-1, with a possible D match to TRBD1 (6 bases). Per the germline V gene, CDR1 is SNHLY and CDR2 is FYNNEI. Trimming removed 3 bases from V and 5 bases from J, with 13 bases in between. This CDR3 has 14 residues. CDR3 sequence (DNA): TGTGCCAGCAGTGAGGGTCAGGGGATAACTGAAGCTTTCTTT. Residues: CASSEGQGITEAFF.

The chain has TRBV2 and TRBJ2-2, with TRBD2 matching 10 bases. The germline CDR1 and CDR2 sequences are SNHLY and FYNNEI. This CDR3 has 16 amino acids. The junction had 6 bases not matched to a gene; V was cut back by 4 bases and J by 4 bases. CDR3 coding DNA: TGTGCCAGCAGTGTAGGAGCGGGAGGGAGCACCGGGGAGCTGTTTTTT. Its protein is CASSVGAGGSTGELFF.

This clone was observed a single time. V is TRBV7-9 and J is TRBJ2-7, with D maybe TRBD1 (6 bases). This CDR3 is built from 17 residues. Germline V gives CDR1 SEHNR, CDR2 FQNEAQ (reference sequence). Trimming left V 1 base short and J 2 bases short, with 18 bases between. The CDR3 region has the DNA TGTGCCAGCAGCTTAGTGGCCGGGGAACAGGGACCCTACGAGCAGTACTTC. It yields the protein CASSLVAGEQGPYEQYF. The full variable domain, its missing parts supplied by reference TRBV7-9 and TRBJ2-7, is DTGVSQNPRHKITKRGQNVTFRCDPISEHNRLYWYRQTLGQGPEFLTYFQNEAQLEKSRLLSDRFSAERPKGSFSTLEIQRTEQGDSAMYLCASSLVAGEQGPYEQYFGPGTRLTVT.

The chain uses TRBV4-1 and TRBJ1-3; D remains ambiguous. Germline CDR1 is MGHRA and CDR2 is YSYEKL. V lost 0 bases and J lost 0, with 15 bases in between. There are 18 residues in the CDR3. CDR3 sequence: CASSQESGELSSGNTIYF. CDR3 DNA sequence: TGCGCCAGCAGCCAAGAAAGTGGAGAGCTTAGCTCTGGAAACACCATATATTTT.

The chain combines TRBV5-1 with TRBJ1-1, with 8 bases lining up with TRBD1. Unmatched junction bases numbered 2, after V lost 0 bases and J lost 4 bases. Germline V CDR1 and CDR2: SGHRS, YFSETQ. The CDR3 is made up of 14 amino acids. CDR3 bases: TGCGCCAGCAGCTTGGACAGGGGGGCCACTGAAGCTTTCTTT. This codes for CASSLDRGATEAFF. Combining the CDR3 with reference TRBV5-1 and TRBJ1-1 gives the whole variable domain KAGVTQTPRYLIKTRGQQVTLSCSPISGHRSVSWYQQTPGQGLQFLFEYFSETQRNKGNFPGRFSGRQFSNSRSEMNVSTLELGDSALYLCASSLDRGATEAFFGQGTRLTVV.

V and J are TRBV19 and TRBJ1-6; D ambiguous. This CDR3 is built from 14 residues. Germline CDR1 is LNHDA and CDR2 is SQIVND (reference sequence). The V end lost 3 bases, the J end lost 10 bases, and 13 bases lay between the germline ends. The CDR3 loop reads CASSIVAAYSPLHF. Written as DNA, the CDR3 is TGTGCCAGTAGTATTGTCGCGGCGTACTCACCCCTCCACTTT.

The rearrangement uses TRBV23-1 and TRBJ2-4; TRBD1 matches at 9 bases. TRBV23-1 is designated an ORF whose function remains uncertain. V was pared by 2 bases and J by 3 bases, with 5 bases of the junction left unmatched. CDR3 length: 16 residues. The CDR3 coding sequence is TGCGCCAGCAGTCAAACAGGGGGCAGGGACAAAAACATTCAGTACTTC. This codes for CASSQTGGRDKNIQYF.

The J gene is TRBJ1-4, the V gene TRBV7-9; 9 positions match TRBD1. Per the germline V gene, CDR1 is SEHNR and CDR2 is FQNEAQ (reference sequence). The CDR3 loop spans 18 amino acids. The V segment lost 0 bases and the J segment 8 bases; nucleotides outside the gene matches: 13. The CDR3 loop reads CASSLAFTGGARNEKLFF. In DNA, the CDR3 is TGTGCCAGCAGCTTAGCATTCACAGGGGGCGCCCGGAACGAAAAACTGTTTTTT. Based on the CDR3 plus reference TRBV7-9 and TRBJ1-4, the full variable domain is DTGVSQNPRHKITKRGQNVTFRCDPISEHNRLYWYRQTLGQGPEFLTYFQNEAQLEKSRLLSDRFSAERPKGSFSTLEIQRTEQGDSAMYLCASSLAFTGGARNEKLFFGSGTQLSVL.